Listed below are T cell receptor beta chains from one sample, sequenced in a study of beta chain features in type 1 diabetes. TCRdb's table, derived via immunoSEQ multiplex PCR, lists solely in-frame clones and lacks some. The sample yields 970,000 or so clones, roughly a sixth seen once. The sample was naive CD4+ T cells from blood. The receptors shown here come from a woman in her late teens or twenties in good health. Both conserved end residues are part of each CDR3. A D gene is named only where the DNA matches it firmly. Clone size is not always given. Where it is, it says once, few, many or a class for expanded clones.

J gene,D gene,V gene,clone size,CDR3 protein,CDR3 DNA
TRBJ2-2,-,TRBV12-5,few,CASGLVLGGTGELFF,TGTGCTAGTGGTTTGGTACTCGGGGGTACCGGGGAGCTGTTTTTT
TRBJ2-2,-,TRBV13,-,CASSLRSSTGELFF,TGTGCCAGCAGCCTCCGCTCATCCACCGGGGAGCTGTTTTTT
TRBJ2-7,-,TRBV6-1,-,CASSGPTPSLPSYEQYF,TGTGCCAGCAGTGGACCCACACCTTCGCTGCCATCGTACGAGCAGTACTTC
TRBJ1-4,TRBD1,TRBV7-2,few,CASSVGQSNEKLFF,TGTGCCAGCAGCGTGGGACAGAGTAATGAAAAACTGTTTTTT
TRBJ1-1,-,TRBV7-2,few,CASSLEHSYTEAFF,TGTGCCAGCAGCTTAGAACATTCTTACACTGAAGCTTTCTTT
TRBJ1-1,-,TRBV7-2,few,CASSLERGGTEAFF,TGTGCCAGCAGCTTAGAGAGGGGGGGCACTGAAGCTTTCTTT
TRBJ2-1,TRBD1,TRBV6-6,-,CASSYSRDRDYNEQFF,TGTGCCAGCAGTTACTCGAGGGACAGGGATTACAATGAGCAGTTCTTC
TRBJ2-5,-,TRBV21-1,few,CASSKELGGETQYF,TGTGCCAGCAGCAAGGAGCTCGGGGGAGAGACCCAGTACTTC
TRBJ2-5,TRBD1,TRBV29-1,-,CSVLGTGQETQYF,TGCAGCGTCCTGGGGACAGGACAAGAGACCCAGTACTTC
TRBJ1-1,-,TRBV18,-,CASSPPLRTPNTEAFF,TGTGCCAGCTCACCACCCCTCAGGACACCGAACACTGAAGCTTTCTTT
TRBJ2-3,-,TRBV4-1,-,CASSQAPGNTQYF,TGCGCCAGCAGCCAAGCACCGGGCAATACGCAGTATTTT
TRBJ1-4,TRBD1,TRBV28,few,CASSTGQGNEKLFF,TGTGCCAGCAGTACGGGACAGGGGAATGAAAAACTGTTTTTT
TRBJ1-1,-,TRBV27,-,CASRSGGWGTEAFF,TGTGCCAGCAGGTCGGGGGGCTGGGGCACTGAAGCTTTCTTT
TRBJ2-7,TRBD1,TRBV5-1,few,CASSVDRGRTPYEQYF,TGCGCCAGCAGCGTCGACAGGGGGCGGACGCCCTACGAGCAGTACTTC
TRBJ1-1,-,TRBV19,few,CASSISGMAFF,TGTGCCAGTAGTATTTCCGGGATGGCTTTCTTT
TRBJ2-5,-,TRBV29-1,-,CSVVLSEGETQYF,TGCAGCGTTGTGCTGTCCGAGGGAGAGACCCAGTACTTC
TRBJ2-1,-,TRBV5-4,few,CASSQRPASYNEQFF,TGTGCCAGCAGCCAACGGCCGGCCTCCTACAATGAGCAGTTCTTC
TRBJ1-1,-,TRBV27,once,CASSVRYLQPEAFF,TGTGCCAGCAGTGTTAGGTATCTCCAACCTGAAGCTTTCTTT
TRBJ1-3,-,TRBV7-9,few,CASSFVSGNTIYF,TGTGCCAGCAGCTTCGTATCTGGAAACACCATATATTTT
TRBJ1-1,-,TRBV18,-,CASFSGGSPRNTEAFF,TGTGCCAGCTTTTCCGGGGGCAGTCCCCGCAACACTGAAGCTTTCTTT
TRBJ1-1,-,TRBV4-1,-,CASSQVGVSGTEAFF,TGCGCCAGCAGCCAAGTTGGGGTCTCGGGCACTGAAGCTTTCTTT
TRBJ1-2,-,TRBV7-9,few,CASSLVGTGADTF,-
TRBJ2-1,TRBD1,TRBV29-1,few,CSGSNRQGLGNEQFF,TGCAGCGGCTCCAACCGACAGGGCCTCGGGAATGAGCAGTTCTTC
TRBJ2-5,-,TRBV18,-,CASSPDEVVETQYF,TGTGCCAGCTCACCAGATGAAGTTGTAGAGACCCAGTACTTC
TRBJ1-2,TRBD1,TRBV6-6,-,CASSDRGANYGYTF,TGTGCCAGCAGTGACAGGGGGGCCAACTATGGCTACACCTTC
TRBJ2-2,TRBD2,TRBV7-3,-,CASSPTPPGLGNTGELFF,TGTGCCAGCAGCCCAACACCCCCGGGACTAGGAAACACCGGGGAGCTGTTTTTT
TRBJ2-5,-,TRBV7-8,-,CASKLDPVVETQYF,TGTGCCAGCAAACTAGACCCTGTAGTAGAGACCCAGTACTTC
TRBJ2-6,-,TRBV7-2,-,CATQELGFGANVLTF,TGTGCCACCCAAGAGCTCGGGTTTGGGGCCAACGTCCTGACTTTC
TRBJ2-7,-,TRBV7-9,-,CASSSGWGEGTYEQYF,TGTGCCAGCAGCTCCGGATGGGGGGAAGGCACCTACGAGCAGTACTTC
TRBJ2-1,-,TRBV9,few,CASSVDTYNEQFF,TGTGCCAGCAGCGTAGACACCTACAATGAGCAGTTCTTC
TRBJ2-7,-,TRBV28,-,CASSSPGLVVAYEQYF,TGTGCCAGCAGTTCCCCAGGGCTAGTCGTTGCCTACGAGCAGTACTTC
TRBJ1-2,TRBD1,TRBV18,few,CASSPNLQGENGYTF,TGTGCCAGCTCACCGAATTTACAGGGGGAAAATGGCTACACCTTC